This T cell receptor (beta chain) was sequenced in a study of cytomegalovirus exposure and HLA in healthy donors. J lost 0 bases, V lost 5 bases, and 9 bases had no gene match. Germline CDR1 is SGHTA and CDR2 is FQGTGA. The CDR3 has 16 residues. Vbeta (60) and Jbeta (13) primers were used in the PCR. TCRdb keeps only in-frame clones here, not all; method: immunoSEQ multiplex PCR. The data show 180,000 or so clones, more than 75% seen once. Study-level findings and limits: Specificity for CMV antigens was confirmed in vitro for a few of the CMV-associated chains. A later analysis found TCR association rates differed by HLA locus, highest for DRB1 and lowest for HLA-C. HLA-A and HLA-B allele assignments for most subjects were reportedly predicted accurately using TCR beta sequences.

Regarding this clone: The antigen is undetermined.

All donors participated as healthy donors of bone marrow. The clonotype originates from a woman aged 25 to 39 in good health and CMV-seropositive. V and J are TRBV7-3 and TRBJ2-5, with 7 bases aligning to TRBD2. The sample comprised PBMCs. The CDR3 region is CASSPGPAGYQETQYF. CDR3 in DNA: TGTGCCAGCAGCCCCGGACCAGCGGGGTACCAAGAGACCCAGTACTTC.